This TCR beta chain was sequenced in a study of blood T cells in healthy people across ages. Study observations and caveats: Diversity estimates from one million T cells were considered underestimates. Observed TCR beta diversity per million T cells went down as age went up. This fall followed a roughly linear course with age.

Sample-barcoded 5' priming and a J-beta primer mix drove a second PCR of about 6 to 12 cycles. Each CDR3 protein is one row after TCRdb ran MiXCR on the 5' RACE reads. Here the sample spans 1,500,000 or so distinct CDR3 sequences, approximately 63% being singletons. With regard to this clonotype: What it binds is not known.

The germline V gene has CDR1 DFQATT and CDR2 SNEGSKA (reference sequence). The V gene lost 3 bases and the J gene lost 1 base, with 19 bases spanning the gap. This CDR3 has 16 amino acids. Sequencing was carried out using blood. The rearrangement joins TRBV20-1 to TRBJ2-7; maybe TRBD2 (6 bases). The origin of this receptor is a man between 18 and 35 years old in good health. The CDR3: CSARDAYREISYEQYF. CDR3 in DNA: TGCAGTGCTAGGGATGCGTATCGGGAGATTTCCTACGAGCAGTACTTC.